What follows are 30 T cell receptor beta chains derived from one specimen sequenced in a study of molecular identifiers for immune sequencing clone quantification. Each CDR3 protein gets one entry after TCRdb re-called the PCR reads with MiXCR. The sample lists some 590,000 distinct CDR3 sequences; around 25% were seen once. Sample: naive CD8+ T cells from blood, with Jurkat cell RNA spiked in. Indicated subset: FACS-sorted CD8+CD4-CCR7+CD45RA+ naive T cells. The source of these receptors is a human donor in good health. Some libraries in this study had Jurkat cell RNA spiked in.

CDR3 sequence reads: CASSMGPGLETQYF. Here the CDR3 DNA reads TGTGCCAGTAGTATGGGTCCAGGGTTGGAGACCCAGTACTTC. The rearrangement joins TRBV19 to TRBJ2-5; possibly TRBD1 for D (5 bases). This CDR3 contains 14 residues. The V end was cut by 3 bases, the J end by 5 bases, with 13 bases between. The V gene's germline CDR1 is LNHDA and CDR2 SQIVND (reference sequence).

This clonotype has just one count. A clone one base away is much larger, so this may be a read error. The chain has TRBV6-2 or TRBV6-3 and TRBJ1-1; no clear D. Germline V gene data show CDR1 as MNHEY and CDR2 as SVGEGT. The length of the CDR3 is 17 residues. The DNA for the CDR3 is TGTGCCAGCAGACGCGAGAAACTATCGAGGATGAACACTAAAGCTTTCTTT. Translated, it gives CASRREKLSRMNTKAFF.

This clonotype came up many times. The chain carries TRBV28 and TRBJ1-2; TRBD1 agrees at 8 bases. The V and J ends lost 5 bases and 4 bases, in that order; junction bases with no gene match: 6. The CDR3 totals 14 residues. The germline V gene has CDR1 MDHEN and CDR2 SYDVKM. The CDR3 is CASSPGTGAYGYTF. CDR3 nucleotides: TGTGCCAGCAGTCCCGGGACAGGCGCCTATGGCTACACCTTC.

The chain combines TRBV21-1 with TRBJ2-2; the table's D call TRBD2 went unverified against the DNA. TRBV21-1 is tagged as a pseudogene. CDR3 length equals 17 residues. CDR3 protein: CASSHSGRDANTGELFF. CDR3 sequence (DNA): TGTGCCAGCAGCCATAGCGGGAGGGACGCGAACACCGGGGAGCTGTTTTTT.

A word on this clonotype: This may be a read error, as it is one base from a much larger clone. The genes are TRBV11-2 and TRBJ2-3; 10 bases are a match to TRBD2. Germline V gene sequence: CDR1 SGHAT, CDR2 FQNNGV. The CDR3 has 15 residues. This CDR3 is CAGSKSWTSGATQYF. CDR3 DNA: TGTGCCGGCAGCAAATCCTGGACTAGCGGCGCTACGCAGTATTTT.

The CDR3, as DNA: TGCGCCAGCGGCTCAAGGACAGGACATGGGATCGAGCAGTACTTC. Its translation: CASGSRTGHGIEQYF. The V call is TRBV5-1, the J call TRBJ2-7; 7 bases are shared with TRBD1. The germline V gene encodes CDR1 SGHRS and CDR2 YFSETQ. The junction had 16 bases not matched to a gene; V was cut back by 7 bases and J by 6 bases. This CDR3 region has 15 residues.

This clonotype showed up many times. The CDR3 DNA follows: TGTGCCAGCAGTTTCCTGTTTCGGACCTTGGACCAAGAGACCCAGTACTTC. It specifies CASSFLFRTLDQETQYF. This rearrangement joins TRBV6-2 or TRBV6-3 to TRBJ2-5; D not certain. V lost 4 bases, J lost 0 bases, and 18 bases lay in between. The CDR3 loop spans 17 amino acids. Germline values: CDR1 MNHEY, CDR2 SVGEGT.

This CDR3 reads CASSIGLGGEQFF. The CDR3 DNA reads as TGTGCCAGTAGTATAGGACTTGGTGGTGAGCAGTTCTTC. This chain uses TRBV19 with TRBJ2-1; D gene unclear. CDR3 size: 13 residues. Germline CDR1 LNHDA, CDR2 SQIVND (reference sequence). V was pared by 1 base and J by 9 bases, with 10 bases between. Filled out from reference TRBV19 and TRBJ2-1, the complete variable domain reads DGGITQSPKYLFRKEGQNVTLSCEQNLNHDAMYWYRQDPGQGLRLIYYSQIVNDFQKGDIAEGYSVSREKKESFPLTVTSAQKNPTAFYLCASSIGLGGEQFFGPGTRLTVL.

Comment on this clonotype: A much larger clone sits a single nucleotide away, making a read error possible. The chain carries TRBV7-2 and TRBJ1-1; D is ambiguous. Germline V gene sequence: CDR1 SGHTA, CDR2 FQGNSA. The CDR3 runs to 16 residues. Here the CDR3 reads CASRLVFQAPNTEAFF. For the CDR3, the DNA is TGTGCCAGCAGGTTAGTTTTTCAGGCCCCGAACACTGAAGCTTTCTTT.

In its sample, this clonotype was seen many times. This chain connects TRBV30 to TRBJ2-7; 11 nucleotides match TRBD2. The germline V gene encodes CDR1 GTSNPN and CDR2 SVGIG (reference sequence). Unmatched junction bases numbered 4, after V lost 5 bases and J lost 4 bases. This CDR3 has 13 residues. CDR3 loop: CAWSGLADYEQYF. The CDR3 nucleotides are TGTGCCTGGTCGGGACTAGCGGATTACGAGCAGTACTTC.

A few counts support this clonotype. The CDR3 DNA is TGTGCCAGCAGTCAAACTCTTGGGGTGGGCAATCAGCCCCAGCATTTT. Amino acids: CASSQTLGVGNQPQHF. The rearrangement joins TRBV6-5 to TRBJ1-5; no definite D call. The V end lost 5 bases, the J end lost 2 bases, and 16 bases lay between the germline ends. This CDR3 is built from 16 residues. CDR1 is MNHEY, CDR2 SVGAGI, per germline.

V usage is TRBV24-1 and J usage is TRBJ1-1; 9 bases fit TRBD1. The germline V gene has CDR1 KGHDR and CDR2 SFDVKD. The V and J ends lost 5 bases and 4 bases, in that order; junction bases with no gene match: 4. The CDR3 is made up of 14 amino acids. This CDR3 is CATSGDRDTTEAFF. The CDR3 DNA reads TGTGCCACCAGTGGGGACAGGGATACCACTGAAGCTTTCTTT.

This sequence joins TRBV4-1 and TRBJ1-2; the D is unclear. V lost 0 bases and J 1 base, leaving 9 bases between the germline ends. Germline assignment: CDR1 MGHRA and CDR2 YSYEKL. The CDR3 totals 15 residues. This CDR3 is CASSQEGAYNYGYTF. CDR3 DNA: TGCGCCAGCAGCCAAGAAGGAGCCTATAACTATGGCTACACCTTC.

This clonotype turned up a few times. This chain links TRBV19 with TRBJ1-1, with a tentative D call TRBD1 (6 bases). V gave up 10 bases and J gave up 6 bases, with 12 bases separating them. Germline V gene sequence: CDR1 LNHDA, CDR2 SQIVND (reference sequence). The CDR3 spans 11 residues. The chain's CDR3 is CATRGGPEAFF. DNA for the CDR3: TGTGCCACTAGGGGGGGACCTGAAGCTTTCTTT.

The chain combines TRBV28 with TRBJ2-1; perhaps TRBD1 as D (6 bases). The CDR3 contains 16 residues. Germline-derived CDR1 and CDR2 are MDHEN and SYDVKM. Trimming took 5 bases from V and 8 from J, leaving 22 bases between them. CDR3 amino acids: CASSVVEDSVVDEQFF. In DNA, the CDR3 is TGTGCCAGCAGTGTAGTGGAGGACAGCGTTGTGGATGAGCAGTTCTTC. Looking up the rest from reference TRBV28 and TRBJ2-1 gives the full variable domain: DVKVTQSSRYLVKRTGEKVFLECVQDMDHENMFWYRQDPGLGLRLIYFSYDVKMKEKGDIPEGYSVSREKKERFSLILESASTNQTSMYLCASSVVEDSVVDEQFFGPGTRLTVL.

In this sample, this clonotype turned up many times. The chain is built from TRBV12-3 or TRBV12-4 and TRBJ2-7; possible D gene TRBD2, 6 bases. The germline V and J ends were trimmed by 3 bases and 2 bases, with 11 bases remaining between them. This CDR3 is built from 14 residues. The CDR3 protein is CASSFGTPAYEQYF. CDR3 nucleotide sequence: TGTGCCAGCAGTTTCGGGACTCCAGCCTACGAGCAGTACTTC.

This clonotype was seen at least ten times. The rearrangement links TRBV13 to TRBJ2-5; no clear D gene. The V and J ends lost 6 bases and 3 bases respectively, with 8 bases between them. Germline CDR1 and CDR2: PRHDT and FYEKMQ (reference sequence). This CDR3 contains 12 residues. The CDR3 here is CASSSTEETQYF. The CDR3 DNA is TGTGCCAGCAGTTCCACGGAAGAGACCCAGTACTTC.

This clonotype showed up just a few times. The chain employs TRBV30 and TRBJ1-5, with D unclear. The germline V gene has CDR1 GTSNPN and CDR2 SVGIG (reference sequence). The CDR3 has 13 amino acids. With 2 bases removed from V and 0 bases from J, the gap between germline ends came to 5 bases. CDR3 DNA sequence: TGTGCCTGGAGTAGGGCTAGCAATCAGCCCCAGCATTTT. Translation: CAWSRASNQPQHF.

This clonotype was detected ten times or more. The chain joins TRBV20-1 to TRBJ2-7, with D tentatively TRBD2 (6 bases). This CDR3 has 11 residues. Trimming cost V 4 bases and J 6 bases, with 10 bases left between them. Germline lookup yields CDR1 DFQATT and CDR2 SNEGSKA (reference sequence). CDR3 amino acids: CSATQGGEQYF. The CDR3, as DNA: TGCAGTGCTACCCAGGGAGGCGAGCAGTACTTC.

The table lists this clonotype with a count of one. It may be a read error: a sequence one base away is much more abundant. This chain joins TRBV12-3 or TRBV12-4 and TRBJ2-2; D not certain. The CDR3 loop spans 13 amino acids. CDR3 protein: CAGSDGNTGELFF. The CDR3 nucleotides are TGTGCCGGCAGTGACGGGAACACCGGGGAGCTGTTTTTT.

This clonotype was seen only a few times. The chain joins TRBV5-6 to TRBJ2-7, with D maybe TRBD1 (5 bases). In germline, CDR1 is SGHDT, CDR2 YYEEEE. CDR3 length: 14 residues. The V gene lost 4 bases and the J gene lost 6 bases, with 17 bases spanning the gap. This CDR3 is CASSRMARGGEQYF. The CDR3 region has the DNA TGTGCCAGCAGCCGGATGGCAAGGGGTGGCGAGCAGTACTTC.

This clonotype was detected ten times or more. The genes are TRBV29-1 and TRBJ2-2; 10 bases align to TRBD1. This CDR3 is 17 amino acids long. Trimming at V came to 0 bases and at J to 1 base, leaving 5 bases not matched to a gene. Germline CDR1 and CDR2: SQVTM and ANQGSEA. The chain's CDR3 is CSVEDRDRGLNTGELFF. The CDR3 bases are TGCAGCGTTGAAGATCGGGACAGGGGACTGAACACCGGGGAGCTGTTTTTT.

The table lists this clonotype with a few counts. V usage is TRBV12-3 or TRBV12-4 and J usage is TRBJ1-5; possibly TRBD1 for D (6 bases). The CDR3 length is 14 residues. The germline V and J ends were trimmed by 6 bases and 7 bases, with 16 bases remaining between them. CDR3 DNA sequence: TGTGCCAGCAGCCGAGCAGGGGCTAGACAGCCCCAGCATTTT. Protein product: CASSRAGARQPQHF.

As for this clonotype: A single base separates this from a much larger clone, so it may be a read error. The chain combines TRBV5-6 with TRBJ1-4; D might be TRBD1 (5 bases). Trimming left V 0 bases short and J 5 bases short, with 8 bases between. CDR3 length equals 14 residues. The germline V gene encodes CDR1 SGHDT and CDR2 YYEEEE. The CDR3 loop reads CASSLVGVNEKLFF. Here the CDR3 DNA reads TGTGCCAGCAGCTTGGTAGGGGTGAATGAAAAACTGTTTTTT. The whole variable domain, remainder taken from reference TRBV5-6 and TRBJ1-4, is DAGVTQSPTHLIKTRGQQVTLRCSPKSGHDTVSWYQQALGQGPQFIFQYYEEEERQRGNFPDRFSGHQFPNYSSELNVNALLLGDSALYLCASSLVGVNEKLFFGSGTQLSVL.

This clonotype has a count of ten or more. The rearrangement links TRBV12-3 or TRBV12-4 to TRBJ2-7; D unclear. With 6 bases removed from V and 7 bases from J, the gap between germline ends came to 13 bases. The CDR3 covers 12 residues. CDR3 protein: CASSWGITEQYF. CDR3 in DNA: TGTGCCAGCAGCTGGGGAATTACGGAGCAGTACTTC.

V is TRBV6-5 and J is TRBJ2-1; 7 nucleotides line up with TRBD2. The CDR3 is 15 amino acids. The junction had 4 bases not matched to a gene; V was cut back by 3 bases and J by 2 bases. The germline CDR1 and CDR2 sequences are MNHEY and SVGAGI. CDR3 coding DNA: TGTGCCAGCAGTTATGGACTAGGGACCTACAATGAGCAGTTCTTC. It specifies CASSYGLGTYNEQFF.

This clonotype was recorded many times. V usage is TRBV4-3 and J usage is TRBJ1-5, with D possibly being TRBD1 (6 bases). The V end was cut by 1 base, the J end by 7 bases, with 11 bases between. This CDR3 comprises 14 residues. Germline CDR1 is LGHNA and CDR2 is YSLEER. CDR3 in DNA: TGCGCCAGCAGCCAAGGGACAGCACACCAGCCCCAGCATTTT. Translation: CASSQGTAHQPQHF.

This clonotype was observed many times. The genes are TRBV10-3 and TRBJ2-3; D is ambiguous. Germline V gene data show CDR1 as ENHRY and CDR2 as SYGVKD. The V gene lost 5 bases and the J gene lost 2 bases, with 8 bases spanning the gap. The CDR3 spans 13 residues. CDR3 DNA: TGTGCCATCAGTAGGGATGACACAGATACGCAGTATTTT. Protein product: CAISRDDTDTQYF.

CDR3 sequence reads: CASSQVGLAGANEQFF. The CDR3 nucleotides read TGCGCCAGCAGCCAAGTAGGACTAGCGGGGGCCAATGAGCAGTTCTTC. V is TRBV4-3 and J is TRBJ2-1; 13 positions match TRBD2. Germline V gives CDR1 LGHNA, CDR2 YSLEER. Unmatched junction bases numbered 3, after V lost 1 base and J lost 6 bases. This CDR3 has 16 amino acids.

This rearrangement joins TRBV27 to TRBJ2-2, with D hard to call. The germline V gene encodes CDR1 MNHEY and CDR2 SMNVEV (reference sequence). This CDR3 has 17 residues. The ends were cut back, 5 bases at V and 7 bases at J, with 23 bases in the middle. The CDR3 protein is CASSPPLSEGWGGELFF. CDR3 coding DNA: TGTGCCAGCAGTCCCCCCCTAAGCGAAGGGTGGGGCGGGGAGCTGTTTTTT.